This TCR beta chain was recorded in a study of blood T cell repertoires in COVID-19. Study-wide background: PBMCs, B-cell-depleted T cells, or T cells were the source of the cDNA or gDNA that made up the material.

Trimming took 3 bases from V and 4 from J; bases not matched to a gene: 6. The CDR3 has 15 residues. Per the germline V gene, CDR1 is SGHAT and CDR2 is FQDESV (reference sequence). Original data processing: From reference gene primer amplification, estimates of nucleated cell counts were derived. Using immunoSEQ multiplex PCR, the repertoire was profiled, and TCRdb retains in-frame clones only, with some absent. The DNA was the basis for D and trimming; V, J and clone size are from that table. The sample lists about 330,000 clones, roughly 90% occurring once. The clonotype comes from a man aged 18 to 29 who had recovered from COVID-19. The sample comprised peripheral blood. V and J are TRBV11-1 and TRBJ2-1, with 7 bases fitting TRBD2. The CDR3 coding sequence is TGTGCCAGCAGCTTCGCCGGGAGGACTTACAATGAGCAGTTCTTC. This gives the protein CASSFAGRTYNEQFF.